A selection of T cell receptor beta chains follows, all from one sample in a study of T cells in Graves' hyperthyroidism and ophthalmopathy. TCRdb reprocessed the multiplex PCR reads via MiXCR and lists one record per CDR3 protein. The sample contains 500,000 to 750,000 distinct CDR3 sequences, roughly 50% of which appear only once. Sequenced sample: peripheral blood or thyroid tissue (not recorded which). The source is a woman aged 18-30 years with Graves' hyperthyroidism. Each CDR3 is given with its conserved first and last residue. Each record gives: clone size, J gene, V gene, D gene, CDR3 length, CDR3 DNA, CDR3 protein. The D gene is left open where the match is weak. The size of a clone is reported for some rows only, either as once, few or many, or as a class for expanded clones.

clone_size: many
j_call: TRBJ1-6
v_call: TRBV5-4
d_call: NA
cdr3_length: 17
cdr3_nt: TGTGCCAGCAGCTTGGTTTCACAGAAACACTATAATTCACCCCTCCACTTT
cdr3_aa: CASSLVSQKHYNSPLHF

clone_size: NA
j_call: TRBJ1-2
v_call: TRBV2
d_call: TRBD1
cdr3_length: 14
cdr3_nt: TGTGCCAGCACCTCGTCGGACAGGGTCTATGGCTACACCTTC
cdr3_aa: CASTSSDRVYGYTF

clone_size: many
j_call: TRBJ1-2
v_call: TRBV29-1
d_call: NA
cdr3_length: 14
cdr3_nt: TGCAGCGTTGTAGCGGATCCGAATCTATCCGGCTACACCTTC
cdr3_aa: CSVVADPNLSGYTF

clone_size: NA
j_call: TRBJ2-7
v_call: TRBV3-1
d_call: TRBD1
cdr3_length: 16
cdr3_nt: TGTGCCAGCAGCCAATTCGCGGGACAGGGGGTATACGAGCAGTACTTC
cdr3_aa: CASSQFAGQGVYEQYF

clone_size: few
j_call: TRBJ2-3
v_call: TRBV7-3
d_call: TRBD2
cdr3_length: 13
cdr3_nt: TGTGCCAGCAGCTTTAGACTAGCGGAAGGGCAGTATTTT
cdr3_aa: CASSFRLAEGQYF

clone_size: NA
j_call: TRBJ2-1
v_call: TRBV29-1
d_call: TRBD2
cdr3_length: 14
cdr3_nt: TGCAGCGTTGGCGGGACTACCCCCGGACGTGAGCAGTTCTTC
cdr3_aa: CSVGGTTPGREQFF

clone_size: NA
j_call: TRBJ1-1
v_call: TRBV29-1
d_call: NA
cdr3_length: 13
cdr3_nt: TGCAGCGGATTGACAGGTTTGAACACTGAAGCTTTCTTT
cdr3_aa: CSGLTGLNTEAFF

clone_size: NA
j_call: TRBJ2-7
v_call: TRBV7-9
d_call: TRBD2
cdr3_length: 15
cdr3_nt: TGTGCCAGCAGCCCCCGCGGGACTAGCGGTATCTCCTTCTTATTC
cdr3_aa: CASSPRGTSGISFLF

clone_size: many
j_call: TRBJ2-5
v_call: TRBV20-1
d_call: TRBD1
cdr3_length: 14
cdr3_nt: TGCAGTGCTAGAGATACAGGGGGACAAGAGACCCAGTACTTC
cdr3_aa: CSARDTGGQETQYF

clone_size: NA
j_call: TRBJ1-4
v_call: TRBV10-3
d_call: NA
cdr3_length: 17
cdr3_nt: TGTGCCATCAGCGGCCCCGGGGGGTTTGCAACTAATGAAAAACTGTTTTTT
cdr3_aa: CAISGPGGFATNEKLFF

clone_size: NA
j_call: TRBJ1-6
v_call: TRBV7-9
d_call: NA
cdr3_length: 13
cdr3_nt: TGTGCCAGCAGTTCCGGGATTAGTTCACCCCTCCACTTT
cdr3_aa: CASSSGISSPLHF

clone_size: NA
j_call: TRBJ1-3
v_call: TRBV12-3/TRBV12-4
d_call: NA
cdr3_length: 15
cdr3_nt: TGTGCCAGCAGTTTAGCCGGGTGGGAGGAGAACACCATATATTTT
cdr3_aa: CASSLAGWEENTIYF

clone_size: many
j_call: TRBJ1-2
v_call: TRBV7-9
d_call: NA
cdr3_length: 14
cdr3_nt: TGTGCCAGCACCTTAGGGGGGGCGGACTATGGCTACACCTTC
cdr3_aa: CASTLGGADYGYTF

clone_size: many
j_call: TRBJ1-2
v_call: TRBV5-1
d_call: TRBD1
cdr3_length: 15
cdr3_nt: TGCGCCAGCAGCCCCGGGACAGGGGGCAACTATGGCTACACCTTC
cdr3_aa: CASSPGTGGNYGYTF